This TCR beta chain was sequenced in a study of blood T cell repertoires in COVID-19. Study summary: Both acute and convalescent COVID-19 samples were obtained from the United States, Italy and Spain. Nucleic acid was either cDNA or gDNA, and it came from T cells, B-cell-depleted T cells, or PBMCs.

Per the germline V gene, CDR1 is KGHSH and CDR2 is LQKENI. The CDR3 sequence is 15 residues long. The trim removed 6 bases at V and 4 bases at J, leaving 7 bases unmatched. Assay used: immunoSEQ multiplex PCR; TCRdb lists only in-frame clones, some missing. The sample lists over 50,000 clones, about 82% occurring once. This sequence originates from a man aged 65 to 85 with acute or convalescent COVID-19. The sequencing sample was made of peripheral blood. The genes are TRBV18 and TRBJ1-1, with 11 bases fitting TRBD1. CDR3 sequence (DNA): TGTGCCAGCTCTCGGACAGGGGGCGAAGGCACTGAAGCTTTCTTT. Amino acid sequence: CASSRTGGEGTEAFF.